This TCR beta chain was recorded in a study of blood T cell repertoires in COVID-19. Study summary: The samples span acute and convalescent COVID-19 from the United States, Italy and Spain. In each case, the material was cDNA or gDNA derived from T cells, B-cell-depleted T cells, or PBMCs.

Authors' methods: Counts of nucleated cells, estimated from reference gene primer amplification, were obtained. Sequencing used immunoSEQ multiplex PCR; TCRdb keeps in-frame clones, though not all of them. Clone size and V and J calls were adopted from that table, with D and trimming inferred from the DNA. The sample yields approximately 160,000 clones, 65% to 85% seen once. The V gene lost 11 bases and the J gene lost 2 bases, with 15 bases spanning the gap. This CDR3 comprises 13 residues. The sample comprised peripheral blood. This receptor was taken from a woman aged 55-75 years with acute or convalescent COVID-19. The chain joins TRBV12-3 or TRBV12-4 to TRBJ1-2; a possible D gene is TRBD1 (6 bases). Here the CDR3 DNA reads TGTGCCGCGAGCGGGGGGGCCAACTATGGCTACACCTTC. Amino acids: CAASGGANYGYTF.